This T cell receptor beta chain was captured by sequencing in a study of regulatory T cells in long-lasting Graves disease (dated by TCRdb to the early 2020s). Study-level background: Newly diagnosed Graves' disease patients had taken antithyroid drugs for less than 3 months. This study used TCR sequencing and RNA sequencing of peripheral blood to compare persistent Graves' disease patients against newly diagnosed Graves' disease patients. A total of around 35 samples underwent TCR sequencing, from roughly 13 patients with persistent Graves' disease and 20 or so patients with newly diagnosed Graves' disease. The study was conducted in China and was registered as a clinical trial. Results and caveats for the whole study, not just this receptor: Sequencing and analysis were restricted to the TCR beta chain. Persistent disease showed preferential use of TRBV28, TRBJ1-2 and TRBJ2-5, whereas newly diagnosed disease favored TRBV20-1 and TRBJ2-1. Compared with newly diagnosed patients, persistent Graves' disease patients had lower TCR Shannon entropy and fewer highly expanded clones, which suggests clonal expansion. The small sample size was acknowledged by the authors as a limitation that may reduce accuracy. Peripheral blood alone was examined, since thyroid tissue, which constituted the primary lesion, could not be accessed. A larger number of public clonotypes was shared among persistent patients (approximately 2,500) than among newly diagnosed patients (more than 850).

Trimming removed 2 bases from V and 4 bases from J, leaving 13 bases between the germline ends. CDR1 and CDR2, looked up from the germline V gene, are SGHRS and YFSETQ. From the cysteine through the phenylalanine, the CDR3 covers 14 amino acids. CDR3 DNA is the only sequence kept; it has 42 bases, read in frame from the first base. The time point label on this specimen signifies: newly diagnosed GD, antithyroid drugs for less than 3 months. For both TCR sequencing and RNA sequencing, RNA was extracted from PBMCs in TRIzol. The diagnosis of Graves' disease was made according to American Thyroid Association guidelines. Patients for the study were recruited at an endocrinology department in Xi'an, China. Each patient gave about 9.1 milliliters of peripheral blood, collected in an EDTA anticoagulant tube. PBMCs were isolated by Ficoll Paque Plus density gradient separation without further T cell sorting. An Agilent 2100 Bioanalyzer and agarose gel were used to check RNA quality, and a NanoDrop 2000 was used to measure RNA concentration.

The library was built by means of multiplex PCR. Reads for this sample came from an Illumina HiSeq 4000. iRepertoire HTBI primers and Arm-PCR amplification of CDR3 regions were used to construct TCR beta libraries. Before sequencing, the PCR products went through gel purification. In the paper's pipeline: Gene usage analysis of CDR3 amino acid clonotypes used the approximately 62 TRBV and approximately 13 TRBJ segments found across samples. COPE and FqMerger were used to merge the filtered high-quality paired reads into contigs. BLAST was used to align contigs to IMGT TRBV, TRBD and TRBJ reference genes, and CDR3 was defined according to IMGT. Highly expanded clones were defined as clonotypes with a frequency above 0.1%. Shannon entropy was used to measure repertoire diversity, and the Gini coefficient was used to measure V-J evenness. A clonotype found in more than one individual was treated as public. TCRdb took the public reads, trimmed them with fastp at Q25, ran MiXCR for clone calling and kept in-frame beta chains. Rows are unified per CDR3 protein, each entry keeping the most common DNA and genes. V and J calls and clone size were set by TCRdb, not the authors. This sample is represented by approximately 350,000 distinct CDR3 sequences; about a sixth of them were singletons. The ten largest account for about 32% of the sample.

This clonotype was seen repeatedly, ten times or more. Its antigen is unknown. Per-base qualities were not stored, and no clone one base away is much larger. These same records also appear under a second study, on T cells in Graves' hyperthyroidism and ophthalmopathy. As the second publication notes: A patient counted as having stable Graves' hyperthyroidism if no progression to ophthalmopathy occurred over 18 months of follow-up. The hyperthyroidism patients were between 18 and 65 years old and newly diagnosed, with a disease duration of less than 2 months. Patients with uncontrolled infections, other autoimmune diseases, pregnancy or lactation were excluded. Diagnoses were established on the basis of clinical symptoms, serum thyroxine and TRAb, thyroid ultrasound, and orbital computed tomography. For the first round of RT-PCR on the TCR CDR3, the HTBI primer set was used together with the Qiagen OneStep RT-PCR kit. Blood samples also contained most of the expanded thyroid clonotypes (frequency above 0.001), which suggests that blood repertoires may reflect thyroid immune responses. Ophthalmopathy was separated from stable hyperthyroidism by a 13 V-J signature model, with approximately 90% sensitivity and 81% to 82% specificity obtained in cross-validation and 80%/75% obtained in testing. In validation, the model predicted progression to ophthalmopathy a median of 6.5 months before onset, with roughly 70% sensitivity and nearly 75% specificity. A discovery cohort of 95 to 100 patients, about 40 with Graves' ophthalmopathy and 57 with stable Graves' hyperthyroidism, was used to find distinguishing TCR V-J signatures. An independent validation cohort of under 20 hyperthyroidism patients and some 15 patients who later progressed to ophthalmopathy tested prospective prediction of ophthalmopathy. For training and testing, the 100 or so patients in the discovery cohort were randomly divided in a 7:3 ratio. Thyroid tissue and blood T-cell repertoires from more than five Graves' hyperthyroidism patients were also compared in the study. Following sampling, methimazole starting at 30 mg daily was given to hyperthyroidism patients, and high-dose intravenous methylprednisolone was given to ophthalmopathy patients. The libraries were constructed in a second round of multiplex PCR and then size-selected and purified. The libraries were sequenced on an Illumina HiSeq2000 using paired-end 100 bp reads. SOAPnuke was used to process the raw data, removing reads that contained adapters or uncalled bases, had a mean Phred below 15, or lacked an exact match to the constant primer or identifier. COPE v1.2.5 was used to merge the high-quality paired reads, and each unique nucleotide sequence was defined as a clonotype. MiTCR v1.1 was used to align clonotypes to the IMGT TRBV, TRBD and TRBJ reference segments. Only V-J combinations with frequency above 0.0001, covering 99% to 99.2% of repertoires, were analysed. A TCS score was defined as the ratio of F50 (clonal expansion) to E x V (chaos), with BLOSUM62-based TCRdist applied between CDR3 peptides within each V-J. Welch's t-statistics and random forest reduced roughly 530 V-J features to 13, which were used in a naive Bayes classifier (R e1071). No statistical method was used to set the sample size in advance, and investigators knew the group allocation. According to the paper, TCR Vbeta CDR3 sequencing was carried out on 120 to 150 peripheral blood samples, which came from approximately 43 ophthalmopathy, under 85 hyperthyroidism and some 17 progressor patients.

This sample comprised peripheral blood mononuclear cells (PBMCs), obtained at new diagnosis, from a patient treated with antithyroid drugs. In this chain, TRBV5-1 is recombined with TRBJ2-7, with TRBD1 perhaps the D gene, on 6 matching bases. The receptor was derived from a middle-aged man with Graves disease. Donor details come from another sample of the same person, matched by shared clones. The CDR3 corresponds to CASSFVTGGYEQYF. The DNA reads as follows: TGCGCCAGCAGCTTTGTGACAGGCGGGTACGAGCAGTACTTC.